These 21 T cell receptor beta chains were sequenced from one sample in a study of beta chain features in type 1 diabetes. What was sequenced were expressed TCRB transcripts, since all of the isolated RNA had been reverse transcribed. Sequencing used immunoSEQ multiplex PCR; TCRdb keeps in-frame clones, though not all of them. The sample has about 620,000 clones; less than 20% are singletons. The sequenced sample was naive CD4+ T cells from blood. The receptors here all came from a man aged 18 to 30 in good health.

V usage is TRBV29-1 and J usage is TRBJ1-1; D remains ambiguous. Germline CDR1 and CDR2: SQVTM and ANQGSEA. The CDR3 loop spans 14 amino acids. Deletions cut 0 bases from V and 1 base from J, with 9 bases between. CDR3 sequence: CSVEDGRRNTEAFF. The CDR3 coding sequence is TGCAGCGTTGAAGACGGGCGACGGAACACTGAAGCTTTCTTT.

V gene TRBV9 combines with J gene TRBJ2-2, with D perhaps TRBD2 (6 bases). Germline loops: CDR1 SGDLS, CDR2 YYNGEE. This CDR3 has 15 residues. V was pared by 1 base and J by 7 bases, with 14 bases between. CDR3 nucleotides: TGTGCCAGCAGCGTAAGTGGAGGGCCAGGCGGGGAGCTGTTTTTT. Translation gives CASSVSGGPGGELFF.

In its sample, this clone was seen a few times. The rearrangement uses TRBV2 and TRBJ1-5, with D perhaps matching TRBD1 (6 bases). The CDR3 length is 13 residues. Germline V lookup: CDR1 SNHLY, CDR2 FYNNEI. V lost 10 bases and J lost 3, with 13 bases in between. The CDR3 region has the DNA TGTGCCACCCACGGACAGCCCAATCAGCCCCAGCATTTT. It yields the protein CATHGQPNQPQHF. Supplemented by reference TRBV2 and TRBJ1-5, the full variable domain reads EPEVTQTPSHQVTQMGQEVILRCVPISNHLYFYWYRQILGQKVEFLVSFYNNEISEKSEIFDDQFSVERPDGSNFTLKIRSTKLEDSAMYFCATHGQPNQPQHFGDGTRLSIL.

A few counts support this clone. The rearrangement links TRBV5-4 to TRBJ2-2; D might be TRBD1 or TRBD2, each matching 5 bases. Germline loops: CDR1 SGHNT, CDR2 YYREEE (reference sequence). The V end lost 4 bases, the J end lost 0 bases, and 13 bases lay between the germline ends. CDR3 length: 16 amino acids. CDR3: CASSPSGAPNTGELFF. The CDR3 DNA reads as TGTGCCAGCAGCCCGTCCGGGGCCCCGAACACCGGGGAGCTGTTTTTT.

This clone occurred a few times. The chain employs TRBV19 and TRBJ1-5, with D maybe TRBD1 (5 bases). Trimming shortened V by 9 bases and J by 0 bases, and 15 bases separated the two germline ends. The CDR3 sequence is 15 residues long. CDR1 is LNHDA and CDR2 is SQIVND in the germline V gene (reference sequence). The DNA for the CDR3 is TGTGCCAGCAGGACACGGGCAAATAGCAATCAGCCCCAGCATTTT. This codes for CASRTRANSNQPQHF.

The V gene is TRBV28, the J gene TRBJ2-5, with 7 bases fitting TRBD2. Germline assignment: CDR1 MDHEN and CDR2 SYDVKM. The CDR3 is 16 residues long. V was clipped by 6 bases and J by 4 bases; unmatched bases: 14. CDR3: CASSPVGAGEVETQYF. The CDR3 bases are TGTGCCAGCAGCCCCGTGGGCGCGGGAGAGGTAGAGACCCAGTACTTC.

The chain employs TRBV5-4 and TRBJ2-3, with D possibly matching TRBD2 (6 bases). CDR1 and CDR2 (germline): SGHNT, YYREEE (reference sequence). The length of the CDR3 is 15 residues. Trimming took off 0 bases at V and 0 bases at J, with 8 bases between the two ends. The CDR3 spells CASSLAGTSTDTQYF. The CDR3 DNA reads as TGTGCCAGCAGCTTGGCGGGGACTAGCACAGATACGCAGTATTTT. Filled out from reference TRBV5-4 and TRBJ2-3, the complete variable domain reads ETGVTQSPTHLIKTRGQQVTLRCSSQSGHNTVSWYQQALGQGPQFIFQYYREEENGRGNFPPRFSGLQFPNYSSELNVNALELDDSALYLCASSLAGTSTDTQYFGPGTRLTVL.

The chain couples TRBV19 to TRBJ2-1, with 11 bases aligning to TRBD2. Germline-derived CDR1 and CDR2 are LNHDA and SQIVND (reference sequence). The V gene end was trimmed by 3 bases and the J gene end by 4 bases; junction bases not matched to a gene: 5. CDR3 length: 16 residues. CDR3 region: CASSIGLAGGYNEQFF. The CDR3, as DNA: TGTGCCAGTAGTATTGGGCTAGCGGGAGGATACAATGAGCAGTTCTTC.

This clone appeared a few times. The rearrangement links TRBV29-1 to TRBJ1-1; no clear D gene. The CDR3 covers 12 residues. Trimming shortened V by 6 bases and J by 0 bases, and 8 bases separated the two germline ends. Germline V gene lookup returns CDR1 SQVTM and CDR2 ANQGSEA. CDR3 residues: CSVTQVNTEAFF. As DNA, the CDR3 is TGCAGCGTGACCCAGGTGAACACTGAAGCTTTCTTT.

This clone was detected a few times. This chain connects TRBV2 to TRBJ2-7; TRBD1 agrees at 10 bases. The V and J ends lost 11 bases and 7 bases, in that order; junction bases with no gene match: 8. Germline V gene sequence: CDR1 SNHLY, CDR2 FYNNEI. CDR3 size: 12 residues. The CDR3 loop is CAAGRDRGEQYF. DNA of the CDR3: TGTGCCGCGGGCCGGGACAGGGGTGAGCAGTACTTC. Filled out from reference TRBV2 and TRBJ2-7, the complete variable domain reads EPEVTQTPSHQVTQMGQEVILRCVPISNHLYFYWYRQILGQKVEFLVSFYNNEISEKSEIFDDQFSVERPDGSNFTLKIRSTKLEDSAMYFCAAGRDRGEQYFGPGTRLTVT.

The sample holds a few counts of this clone. The chain employs TRBV7-3 and TRBJ1-1; 7 bases map to TRBD1. The CDR3 has 14 amino acids. V shed 5 bases, J shed 3 bases, and the junction held 6 bases outside the gene matches. The V gene's germline CDR1 is SGHTA and CDR2 FQGTGA. The CDR3 is CASSTTGLYTEAFF. In DNA, the CDR3 is TGTGCCAGCAGCACGACAGGGCTATACACTGAAGCTTTCTTT. Combining the CDR3 with reference TRBV7-3 and TRBJ1-1 gives the whole variable domain GAGVSQTPSNKVTEKGKYVELRCDPISGHTALYWYRQSLGQGPEFLIYFQGTGAADDSGLPNDRFFAVRPEGSVSTLKIQRTERGDSAVYLCASSTTGLYTEAFFGQGTRLTVV.

The chain uses TRBV6-5 and TRBJ2-7; 10 nucleotides agree with TRBD1. J gave up 3 bases and V 6 bases, and 5 bases lay outside the gene matches. This CDR3 is built from 14 residues. In germline, CDR1 is MNHEY, CDR2 SVGAGI. The CDR3 region has the DNA TGTGCCAGCAGAAGGACAGGGGGTAACTACGAGCAGTACTTC. As protein: CASRRTGGNYEQYF.

This clone was counted only a few times. The rearrangement joins TRBV21-1 to TRBJ2-5; the table's D call TRBD2 went unverified against the DNA. TRBV21-1 is reported as a pseudogene. This CDR3 region has 16 residues. Here the CDR3 reads CASSKESTGPGETQYF. In DNA form, the CDR3 reads TGTGCCAGCAGCAAAGAGTCAACTGGACCGGGGGAGACCCAGTACTTC.

The V gene is TRBV7-2, the J gene TRBJ2-5, with D tentatively TRBD1 or TRBD2 (6 bases each). Germline V CDR1 and CDR2: SGHTA, FQGNSA. The V end lost 1 base, the J end lost 3 bases, and 18 bases lay between the germline ends. This CDR3 contains 17 residues. CDR3 residues: CASSLVGWGAPKETQYF. Written as DNA, the CDR3 is TGTGCCAGCAGCTTAGTCGGGTGGGGGGCTCCAAAAGAGACCCAGTACTTC.

The CDR3, as DNA: TGTGCCAGCGCCGCCCCAGGGGGCGGGACAGATACGCAGTATTTT. It encodes CASAAPGGGTDTQYF. The rearrangement uses TRBV28 and TRBJ2-3, with 8 bases identical to TRBD1. Germline CDR1 reads MDHEN; CDR2 reads SYDVKM. The CDR3 has 15 amino acids. The ends lost 8 bases at V and 3 bases at J; junction bases unmatched: 10.

This clone was seen more than once but under ten times. The chain is built from TRBV2 and TRBJ1-4, with 9 nucleotides matching TRBD1. The V gene end was trimmed by 6 bases and the J gene end by 7 bases; junction bases not matched to a gene: 9. The CDR3 contains 15 residues. Germline-derived CDR1 and CDR2 are SNHLY and FYNNEI. The CDR3 sequence: CASSLQGARGEKLFF. The DNA of the CDR3 is TGTGCCAGCAGCCTACAGGGGGCGAGGGGTGAAAAACTGTTTTTT.

The V call is TRBV11-2, the J call TRBJ1-4, with D tentatively TRBD1 (5 bases). The CDR3 is made up of 16 amino acids. From germline, CDR1 is SGHAT and CDR2 FQNNGV. Trimming pared 5 bases from V and 5 bases from J, leaving 18 bases between. The CDR3 protein is CASSKAPGLKNEKLFF. The CDR3 DNA is TGTGCCAGCAGCAAGGCTCCGGGACTAAAGAATGAAAAACTGTTTTTT.

V usage is TRBV23-1 and J usage is TRBJ1-5, with D possibly being TRBD1 (6 bases). TRBV23-1 counts as an open reading frame of uncertain function. The CDR3 has 16 amino acids. The V gene lost 0 bases and the J gene lost 4 bases, with 13 bases spanning the gap. In DNA form, the CDR3 reads TGCGCCAGCAGTCAATCTTTCGGGCAGGGGAATCAGCCCCAGCATTTT. Its translation is CASSQSFGQGNQPQHF.

The chain couples TRBV18 to TRBJ1-1; D is possibly TRBD1 (5 bases). Between the trimmed V and J ends, which lost 2 bases and 10 bases, there was a span of 14 bases. The CDR3 extends over 13 amino acids. Germline CDR1 and CDR2: KGHSH and LQKENI. CDR3 sequence (DNA): TGTGCCAGCTCACCAGACAGATCTGAGGTAGCTTTCTTT. It translates to CASSPDRSEVAFF.

This clone was picked up a small number of times. The rearrangement uses TRBV18 and TRBJ2-5, with 10 nucleotides matching TRBD1. The germline CDR1 and CDR2 sequences are KGHSH and LQKENI. Trimming cost V 0 bases and J 5 bases; bases outside gene matches: 0. This CDR3 spans 14 amino acids. The DNA for the CDR3 is TGTGCCAGCTCACCACCGGACAGGGGGGAGACCCAGTACTTC. Its protein product is CASSPPDRGETQYF.

The CDR3 spells CASSQPRRGQNQPQHF. The CDR3 region has the DNA TGCGCCAGCAGCCAACCGAGGCGGGGTCAGAATCAGCCCCAGCATTTT. V gene TRBV4-1 combines with J gene TRBJ1-5; D remains ambiguous. Per germline, CDR1 MGHRA and CDR2 YSYEKL. Trimming removed 2 bases at V and 4 bases at J, with 15 bases between. CDR3 size: 16 residues.